This T cell receptor (beta chain) came from a study of T cells after yellow fever vaccination. Whole-study results and caveats: Clones from primary vaccination mostly reappeared after the booster (96% CD4, less than 90% CD8).

To note about this clonotype: The antigen is undetermined.

TCRdb re-called the 5' RACE reads through MiXCR, storing one row per CDR3 protein. Among a few hundred thousand distinct CDR3 sequences listed, about 6% were seen once. Deletions cut 4 bases from V and 2 bases from J, with 13 bases between. CDR3 length: 14 residues. Germline V gene lookup returns CDR1 SGHRS and CDR2 YFSETQ. Sequences were derived from PBMCs, sampled 5 days after the yellow fever booster vaccination. The sequence derives from a young man who received the YFV17D yellow fever vaccine. The rearrangement joins TRBV5-1 to TRBJ2-7, with D perhaps matching TRBD2 (6 bases). As DNA, the CDR3 is TGCGCCAGCAGCGGCGCGGGGAGAACCTACGAGCAGTACTTC. This encodes CASSGAGRTYEQYF.